The 13 T cell receptor beta chains below were found in one sample sequenced in a study of shared clonotypes between healthy human individuals. Data came from immunoSEQ multiplex PCR; TCRdb stores just in-frame clones and leaves some out. Here the sample spans about 690,000 clones, 90% being singletons. The sample was memory CD8+ T cells from PBMCs. Subset denoted: CD45RO+ cells pooled with CCR7-negative TemRA cells. These receptors all stem from a young man in good health. Some clones in this sample may be carry-over from other donors' samples.

This rearrangement joins TRBV9 to TRBJ2-7; D remains unclear. The germline V and J ends were trimmed by 0 bases and 4 bases, with 14 bases remaining between them. The CDR3 is made up of 15 amino acids. The germline CDR1 and CDR2 sequences are SGDLS and YYNGEE. Written as DNA, the CDR3 is TGTGCCAGCAGCGTAGACGGCAAGTCCATGTACGAGCAGTACTTC. Translating it yields CASSVDGKSMYEQYF.

This chain uses TRBV19 with TRBJ1-2; D possibly corresponds to TRBD1 (5 bases). The length of the CDR3 is 15 residues. V was shortened by 0 bases and J by 4 bases, with 12 bases between the two germline ends. Germline V lookup: CDR1 LNHDA, CDR2 SQIVND (reference sequence). The CDR3 DNA follows: TGTGCCAGTAGTATAGATCGGACGGGGGGCTATGGCTACACCTTC. Translating gives CASSIDRTGGYGYTF.

V usage is TRBV7-9 and J usage is TRBJ1-1; D is uncertain. This CDR3 spans 13 amino acids. Germline V CDR1 and CDR2: SEHNR, FQNEAQ (reference sequence). Trimming stripped 7 bases from V and 2 bases from J, with 11 bases between. The CDR3 sequence is CASTLDTNTEAFF. CDR3 DNA: TGTGCCAGCACCCTTGACACCAACACTGAAGCTTTCTTT.

The genes are TRBV10-3 and TRBJ1-6; 9 bases map to TRBD1. CDR1 is ENHRY, CDR2 SYGVKD, per germline. The CDR3 extends over 16 amino acids. V lost 5 bases and J lost 5; bases outside the gene matches: 7. The CDR3 loop is CAISKTGGAHNSPLHF. The CDR3 nucleotides read TGTGCCATCAGTAAAACAGGGGGCGCGCATAATTCACCCCTCCACTTT.

The chain is built from TRBV30 and TRBJ2-7; 9 bases line up with TRBD1. The germline V gene encodes CDR1 GTSNPN and CDR2 SVGIG (reference sequence). This CDR3 has 14 residues. V lost 2 bases, J lost 3 bases, and 5 bases stayed unmatched. In DNA, the CDR3 is TGTGCCTGGAGTCCTGGGACAGGGTTCTACGAGCAGTACTTC. This gives the protein CAWSPGTGFYEQYF. Full variable domain (remainder filled in from reference TRBV30 and TRBJ2-7): SQTIHQWPATLVQPVGSPLSLECTVEGTSNPNLYWYRQAAGRGLQLLFYSVGIGQISSEVPQNLSASRPQDRQFILSSKKLLLSDSGFYLCAWSPGTGFYEQYFGPGTRLTVT.

The table lists this clone with a count of one. The chain uses TRBV4-1 and TRBJ2-1, with TRBD2 matching over 10 bases. Trimming at V came to 5 bases and at J to 2 bases, leaving 6 bases not matched to a gene. Germline lookup yields CDR1 MGHRA and CDR2 YSYEKL. CDR3 length: 16 amino acids. The CDR3 coding sequence is TGCGCCAGCAGCTCCCCGGGGACTAGCGCCTACAATGAGCAGTTCTTC. Encoded protein: CASSSPGTSAYNEQFF.

The CDR3 region is CASSLVGSSSTVYGYTF. The CDR3 coding sequence is TGTGCCAGCAGCTTAGTAGGTAGTTCCTCCACAGTCTATGGCTACACCTTC. The genes are TRBV11-2 and TRBJ1-2; D gene ambiguous. CDR1 and CDR2 (germline): SGHAT, FQNNGV. This CDR3 comprises 17 residues. The V gene lost 1 base and the J gene lost 4 bases, with 19 bases spanning the gap.

This chain connects TRBV2 to TRBJ2-7; 7 bases map to TRBD1. After removal of 7 bases from V and 2 bases from J, the junction contained 14 bases not matched to a gene. Germline V gene data show CDR1 as SNHLY and CDR2 as FYNNEI. This CDR3 comprises 16 residues. The CDR3 nucleotides are TGTGCCAGCACAGAATACCTTGCCGGGACAGCCTACGAGCAGTACTTC. This sequence encodes CASTEYLAGTAYEQYF.

The CDR3 loop is CASSLSSWRGGNQPQHF. For the CDR3, the DNA is TGTGCCAGCAGCTTAAGTTCTTGGAGGGGAGGCAATCAGCCCCAGCATTTT. This sequence joins TRBV13 and TRBJ1-5; perhaps TRBD1 as D (5 bases). There are 17 residues in the CDR3. V lost 2 bases, J lost 2 bases, and 16 bases lay in between. Germline V gene sequence: CDR1 PRHDT, CDR2 FYEKMQ (reference sequence).

V and J are TRBV18 and TRBJ2-2, with D maybe TRBD2 (6 bases). Germline V gene sequence: CDR1 KGHSH, CDR2 LQKENI. The V gene lost 3 bases and the J gene lost 1 base, with 12 bases spanning the gap. The CDR3 extends over 16 amino acids. CDR3 sequence: CASSPGGTGNTGELFF. Written as DNA, the CDR3 is TGTGCCAGCTCACCCGGAGGGACGGGGAACACCGGGGAGCTGTTTTTT.

The chain links TRBV13 to TRBJ1-3; D is undetermined. The V and J ends lost 0 bases and 0 bases respectively, with 3 bases between them. Germline CDR1 reads PRHDT; CDR2 reads FYEKMQ (reference sequence). The CDR3 extends over 14 amino acids. In nucleotides, the CDR3 is TGTGCCAGCAGCTTAGGTGCCTCTGGAAACACCATATATTTT. This codes for CASSLGASGNTIYF.

In its sample, this clone was seen a few times. The rearrangement links TRBV28 to TRBJ2-7, with 9 bases identical to TRBD1. The CDR3 covers 15 residues. J was trimmed by 7 bases and V by 5 bases; bases with no gene match: 12. CDR1 is MDHEN, CDR2 SYDVKM, per germline. CDR3 region: CASSGSRTGAYEQYF. The DNA of the CDR3 is TGTGCCAGCAGTGGGTCCAGGACAGGGGCTTATGAGCAGTACTTC. Full variable domain (rest looked up from reference TRBV28 and TRBJ2-7): DVKVTQSSRYLVKRTGEKVFLECVQDMDHENMFWYRQDPGLGLRLIYFSYDVKMKEKGDIPEGYSVSREKKERFSLILESASTNQTSMYLCASSGSRTGAYEQYFGPGTRLTVT.

The V gene is TRBV30, the J gene TRBJ2-7; D is uncertain. With 0 bases removed from V and 3 bases from J, the gap between germline ends came to 9 bases. Germline V gene sequence: CDR1 GTSNPN, CDR2 SVGIG (reference sequence). CDR3 length: 13 amino acids. For the CDR3, the DNA is TGTGCCTGGAGTGTACTACATTACTACGAGCAGTACTTC. Protein: CAWSVLHYYEQYF.